Described below is a single TCR beta chain sequence and its context. Regarding time point: patch test 1, 2 weeks after DPC sensitization. Treatment given: therapeutic diphenylcyclopropenone sensitization with weekly scalp DPC. Blood sampling occurred before each patch-test application. This entry comes from a study of human T cells and chemical hapten exposure. The wider study: The cohort included alopecia areata under or over 50% scalp, totalis and universalis.

Per the study methods: Between 23,224 and 690,600 TCRs appeared in each sample, and the median stood at around 92,000. One entry per CDR3 protein results from TCRdb running MiXCR on the RACE reads. The V and J calls were determined by TCRdb, not by the authors. The profile covers around 150,000 distinct CDR3 sequences, with approximately 14% appearing a single time and 1.5% to 2% taken by the ten largest. The CDR3 length is 14 residues. The V and J ends lost 0 bases and 2 bases respectively, with 7 bases between them. Germline lookup yields CDR1 LGHNA and CDR2 YNFKEQ. This clonotype originated in a woman aged 25 to 39 with alopecia areata. Some clones in this sample may be carry-over from other donors' samples. The chain recombines TRBV4-2 with TRBJ2-5; the D is unclear. This specimen was whole blood, taken in connection with sensitization to the hapten diphenylcyclopropenone (DPC). CDR3 in DNA: TGTGCCAGCAGCCAAGATGTTCGTCAAGAGACCCAGTACTTC. As protein: CASSQDVRQETQYF.